This entry describes one T cell receptor (beta chain). Its target is not known. This sample stems from a study of neurological immune-mediated disorders. Points from the study as a whole: Private repertoires in all groups were suggested by the finding that expanded clones across subjects shared no CDR3 amino acid sequences.

Per the germline V gene, CDR1 is SGHNT and CDR2 is YYREEE (reference sequence). V lost 5 bases, J lost 6 bases, and 17 bases lay in between. This CDR3 contains 14 residues. Volunteers from a blood bank in Maryland, USA, constituted the healthy controls. Unsorted libraries came from 2 million PBMCs stored at -80 °C. TCRdb reprocessed the 5' RACE reads via MiXCR and lists one record per CDR3 protein. The sample lists tens of thousands of distinct CDR3 sequences; about 14% were seen once. The chain links TRBV5-4 to TRBJ1-2; D is undetermined. The TCR comes from a woman between 50 and 59 years old in good health. The specimen was PBMCs. The CDR3 coding sequence is TGTGCCAGCAGGAGGTCGAGAGATGAGGATGGCTACACCTTC. Its translation is CASRRSRDEDGYTF.